Listed here are 13 T cell receptor beta chains from one sample, sequenced in a study of blood T cell repertoires in COVID-19. Clones were sequenced by immunoSEQ multiplex PCR, and TCRdb holds only the in-frame ones, with some missing. The sample yields about 130,000 clones, roughly 80% seen once. Sequenced material: peripheral blood. The receptors were gathered from a man older than 75 with COVID-19, enrolled during active disease.

This clone was seen a handful of times. The V and J genes are TRBV7-9 and TRBJ1-2, with TRBD1 matching over 8 bases. The trim removed 1 base at V and 1 base at J, leaving 2 bases unmatched. This CDR3 has 15 residues. Germline CDR1 is SEHNR and CDR2 is FQNEAQ (reference sequence). CDR3 nucleotides: TGTGCCAGCAGCTTAGGGGACAGGCGTAACTATGGCTACACCTTC. Protein product: CASSLGDRRNYGYTF. Supplemented by reference TRBV7-9 and TRBJ1-2, the full variable domain reads DTGVSQNPRHKITKRGQNVTFRCDPISEHNRLYWYRQTLGQGPEFLTYFQNEAQLEKSRLLSDRFSAERPKGSFSTLEIQRTEQGDSAMYLCASSLGDRRNYGYTFGSGTRLTVV.

The chain uses TRBV4-3 and TRBJ2-1, with a possible D match to TRBD2 (6 bases). This CDR3 spans 19 amino acids. V lost 0 bases and J lost 0, with 18 bases in between. Germline CDR1 reads LGHNA; CDR2 reads YSLEER. The chain's CDR3 is CASSQDDNSGYSSYNEQFF. In DNA, the CDR3 is TGCGCCAGCAGCCAAGATGATAATAGCGGATATAGCTCCTACAATGAGCAGTTCTTC.

CDR3 sequence reads: CSASLRGAGTYEQYF. The CDR3, as DNA: TGCAGTGCTAGTTTAAGGGGAGCGGGAACCTACGAGCAGTACTTC. This rearrangement joins TRBV20-1 to TRBJ2-7; 7 bases line up with TRBD2. This CDR3 spans 15 amino acids. In germline, CDR1 is DFQATT, CDR2 SNEGSKA (reference sequence). V lost 3 bases to trimming and J lost 2 bases; unmatched junction nucleotides: 10.

The DNA for the CDR3 is TGTGCCAGCTCACTGGCCGGGACAGGGAATTATGGCTACACCTTC. It specifies CASSLAGTGNYGYTF. This chain uses TRBV18 with TRBJ1-2; 9 bases fit TRBD1. From germline, CDR1 is KGHSH and CDR2 LQKENI. V was clipped by 4 bases and J by 5 bases; unmatched bases: 8. This CDR3 is 15 amino acids long.

The V gene is TRBV3-1 (or the pseudogene TRBV3-2), the J gene TRBJ2-1; TRBD1 matches at 7 bases. The V gene's germline CDR1 is LGHDT and CDR2 YNNKEL (reference sequence). The CDR3 runs to 13 residues. Losses at the gene ends were 6 bases for V and 8 bases for J; bases not matched to a gene: 7. CDR3 region: CASRFTGADEQFF. In nucleotides, the CDR3 is TGTGCCAGCAGGTTTACAGGGGCGGATGAGCAGTTCTTC.

The J gene is TRBJ2-3, the V gene TRBV7-9, with TRBD2 identical over 8 bases. The V segment lost 6 bases and the J segment 2 bases; nucleotides outside the gene matches: 10. The CDR3 loop spans 16 amino acids. Germline lookup yields CDR1 SEHNR and CDR2 FQNEAQ (reference sequence). The CDR3 DNA follows: TGTGCCAGCAGACCTCTCGGGACTAGAGACACAGATACGCAGTATTTT. Translation: CASRPLGTRDTDTQYF. Full variable domain (missing parts from reference TRBV7-9 and TRBJ2-3): DTGVSQNPRHKITKRGQNVTFRCDPISEHNRLYWYRQTLGQGPEFLTYFQNEAQLEKSRLLSDRFSAERPKGSFSTLEIQRTEQGDSAMYLCASRPLGTRDTDTQYFGPGTRLTVL.

The chain couples TRBV10-3 to TRBJ1-5; 7 nucleotides agree with TRBD1. V dropped 4 bases and J dropped 4; count of bases not matched to a gene: 16. CDR1 and CDR2 (germline): ENHRY, SYGVKD. The CDR3 covers 18 residues. The CDR3 DNA sequence: TGTGCCATCAGTGGCGGGGCGAGAACAGGGGTGGGAAATCAGCCCCAGCATTTT. Amino acids: CAISGGARTGVGNQPQHF.

The chain has TRBV5-1 and TRBJ1-6, with D tentatively TRBD1 (6 bases). The length of the CDR3 is 16 residues. The germline V and J ends were trimmed by 4 bases and 0 bases, with 11 bases remaining between them. CDR1 is SGHRS and CDR2 is YFSETQ in the germline V gene. The CDR3 nucleotides are TGCGCCAGCAGCCCCCAGGGGAGCTCCTATAATTCACCCCTCCACTTT. Translating it yields CASSPQGSSYNSPLHF.

The chain links TRBV20-1 to TRBJ2-7; a weak D match, TRBD2 (6 bases). CDR1 is DFQATT, CDR2 SNEGSKA, per germline (reference sequence). Trimming took off 5 bases at V and 6 bases at J, with 11 bases between the two ends. CDR3 length equals 11 residues. The CDR3 is CSAGGVTEQYF. The CDR3, as DNA: TGCAGTGCTGGCGGGGTAACCGAGCAGTACTTC.

The rearrangement joins TRBV7-2 to TRBJ2-6, with D perhaps TRBD2 (5 bases). Germline lookup yields CDR1 SGHTA and CDR2 FQGNSA. The CDR3 is 17 amino acids. Deletions cut 2 bases from V and 0 bases from J, with 11 bases between. The DNA of the CDR3 is TGTGCCAGCAGCTTAATGTCTGGGAGCTCTGGGGCCAACGTCCTGACTTTC. Translated: CASSLMSGSSGANVLTF.

The chain joins TRBV7-2 to TRBJ2-1; 10 nucleotides align to TRBD1. This CDR3 contains 16 residues. From germline, CDR1 is SGHTA and CDR2 FQGNSA. V lost 1 base to trimming and J lost 3 bases; unmatched junction nucleotides: 3. Here the CDR3 DNA reads TGTGCCAGCAGCTTAGGGACAGGGGGTGTCTACAATGAGCAGTTCTTC. Encoded protein: CASSLGTGGVYNEQFF.

As for this clone: One junction end does not reproduce the germline sequence, and a read error may be involved. The gene calls are TRBV9 and TRBJ1-6; D is unclear. The CDR3 spans 14 residues. From germline, CDR1 is SGDLS and CDR2 YYNGEE. CDR3 bases: TGTGCCAGCAGCGTTTGGGAGGCGAATTCACCCTTCCACTTT. The encoded protein is CASSVWEANSPFHF.

The chain employs TRBV19 and TRBJ2-7; TRBD1 agrees at 8 bases. The CDR3 has 14 amino acids. The V and J ends lost 6 bases and 4 bases, in that order; junction bases with no gene match: 8. In germline, CDR1 is LNHDA, CDR2 SQIVND (reference sequence). The CDR3 loop is CASSRGRVEYEQYF. DNA for the CDR3: TGTGCCAGTAGCAGGGGGCGCGTGGAATACGAGCAGTACTTC.